One and the same sample provided the 5 T cell receptor beta chains below, sequenced in a study of blood T cell repertoires in COVID-19. TCRdb's table, derived via immunoSEQ multiplex PCR, lists solely in-frame clones and lacks some. This sample has approximately 94,000 clones; about 88% occur once, and the top ten carry 7.4%. Sequencing was done on a sample of peripheral blood. All receptors come from a man aged 25-45 years in a cohort sampled during active COVID-19.

The chain recombines TRBV6-6 with TRBJ2-3; 8 bases are a match to TRBD1. CDR1 and CDR2 (germline): MNHNY, SVGAGI (reference sequence). Trimming cost V 6 bases and J 1 base; bases outside gene matches: 6. This CDR3 is 15 amino acids long. CDR3 nucleotides: TGTGCCAGCAGCCGACAGGGGTCCGGCACAGATACGCAGTATTTT. Encoded protein: CASSRQGSGTDTQYF.

This chain connects TRBV18 to TRBJ2-3; tentatively, D is TRBD2 (6 bases). Per germline, CDR1 KGHSH and CDR2 LQKENI. V lost 2 bases, J lost 2 bases, and 11 bases lay in between. This CDR3 contains 15 residues. CDR3 in DNA: TGTGCCAGCTCACCAAAGGAGGGATCCACAGATACGCAGTATTTT. Translation: CASSPKEGSTDTQYF.

The genes are TRBV7-9 and TRBJ2-3; TRBD1 matches 8 bases. Trimming at V came to 4 bases and at J to 0 bases, leaving 6 bases not matched to a gene. This CDR3 spans 16 amino acids. Germline V gene sequence: CDR1 SEHNR, CDR2 FQNEAQ (reference sequence). DNA for the CDR3: TGTGCCAGCAGCTCCCGGACAGGGATCAGCACAGATACGCAGTATTTT. This sequence encodes CASSSRTGISTDTQYF.

The V and J genes are TRBV13 and TRBJ1-6; unclear D gene. V was clipped by 5 bases and J by 5 bases, with 10 bases between them. The CDR3 has 14 residues. Germline V gene lookup returns CDR1 PRHDT and CDR2 FYEKMQ (reference sequence). This CDR3 is CASSAQTNNSPLHF. DNA for the CDR3: TGTGCCAGCAGCGCACAGACGAATAATTCACCCCTCCACTTT.

This chain joins TRBV6-2 or TRBV6-3 and TRBJ2-7; TRBD2 aligns across 8 bases. Germline trimming cut 6 bases from V and 5 bases from J; bases unmatched to any gene: 15. Germline CDR1 MNHEY, CDR2 SVGEGT. The length of the CDR3 is 16 residues. This CDR3 reads CASSSWGGGGSNEQYF. DNA for the CDR3: TGTGCCAGCAGCTCCTGGGGCGGCGGGGGGTCCAACGAGCAGTACTTC.